The clone carrying this T cell receptor beta chain was observed many times. This sample was taken from a study of glioma-infiltrating T cells. Germline CDR1 and CDR2: DFQATT and SNEGSKA (reference sequence). This CDR3 region has 14 residues. The trim removed 4 bases at V and 5 bases at J, leaving 10 bases unmatched. Using RNA template, CDR3s of TCR alpha and beta were amplified with iRepertoire arm-PCR. MiXCR was run by TCRdb on the multiplex PCR reads, yielding one entry per CDR3 protein. The profile shows under 200,000 distinct CDR3 sequences, roughly two fifths of them singletons. The sequencing sample was made of glioma tissue, nonneoplastic brain tissue, or PBMCs (not recorded which). V usage is TRBV20-1 and J usage is TRBJ2-7; 8 positions agree with TRBD1. The source is a human donor with low-grade glioma or glioblastoma, undergoing nonglioma brain surgery, or in good health (not recorded which). CDR3 protein: CSATDREIIHEQYF. In nucleotides, the CDR3 is TGCAGTGCTACGGACAGGGAGATTATCCACGAGCAGTACTTC.